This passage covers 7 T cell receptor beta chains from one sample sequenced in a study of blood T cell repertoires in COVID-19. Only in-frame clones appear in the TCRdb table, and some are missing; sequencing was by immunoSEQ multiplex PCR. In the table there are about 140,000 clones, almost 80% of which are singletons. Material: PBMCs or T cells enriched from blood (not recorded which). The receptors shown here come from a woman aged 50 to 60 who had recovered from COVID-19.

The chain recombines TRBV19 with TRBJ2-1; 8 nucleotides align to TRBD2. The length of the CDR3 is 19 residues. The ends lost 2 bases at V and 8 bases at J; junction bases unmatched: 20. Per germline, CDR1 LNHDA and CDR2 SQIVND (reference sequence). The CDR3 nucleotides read TGTGCCAGTAGTATACGGGGAAAAAATAGCGGGGAAAAAGGGGATGAGCAGTTCTTC. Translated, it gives CASSIRGKNSGEKGDEQFF.

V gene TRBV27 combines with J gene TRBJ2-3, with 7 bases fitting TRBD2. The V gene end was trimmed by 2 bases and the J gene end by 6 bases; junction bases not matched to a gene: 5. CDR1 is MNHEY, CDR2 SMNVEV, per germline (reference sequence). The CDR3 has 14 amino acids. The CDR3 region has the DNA TGTGCCAGCAGTTTAGCGGGAGTTTCTGATACGCAGTATTTT. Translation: CASSLAGVSDTQYF.

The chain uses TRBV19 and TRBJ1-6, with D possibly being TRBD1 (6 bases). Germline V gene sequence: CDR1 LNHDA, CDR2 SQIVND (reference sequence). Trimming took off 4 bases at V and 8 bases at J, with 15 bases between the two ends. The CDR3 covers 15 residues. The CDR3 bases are TGTGCCAGTAGTAAGTTCCAGGGGCATGATTCACCCCTCCACTTT. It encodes CASSKFQGHDSPLHF. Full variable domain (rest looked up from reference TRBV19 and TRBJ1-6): DGGITQSPKYLFRKEGQNVTLSCEQNLNHDAMYWYRQDPGQGLRLIYYSQIVNDFQKGDIAEGYSVSREKKESFPLTVTSAQKNPTAFYLCASSKFQGHDSPLHFGNGTRLTVT.

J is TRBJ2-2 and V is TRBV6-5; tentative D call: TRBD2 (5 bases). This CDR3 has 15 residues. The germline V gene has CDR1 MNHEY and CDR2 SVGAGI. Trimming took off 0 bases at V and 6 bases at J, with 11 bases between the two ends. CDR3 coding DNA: TGTGCCAGCAGTTACTCTTCCACGCGGGCCGGGGAGCTGTTTTTT. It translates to CASSYSSTRAGELFF.

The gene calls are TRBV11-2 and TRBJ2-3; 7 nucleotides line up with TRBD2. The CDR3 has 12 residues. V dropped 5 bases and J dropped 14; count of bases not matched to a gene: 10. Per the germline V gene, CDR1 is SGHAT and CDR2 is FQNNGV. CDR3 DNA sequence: TGTGCCAGCAGCCCACTAGCGCAGAGGAGGTATTTT. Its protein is CASSPLAQRRYF.

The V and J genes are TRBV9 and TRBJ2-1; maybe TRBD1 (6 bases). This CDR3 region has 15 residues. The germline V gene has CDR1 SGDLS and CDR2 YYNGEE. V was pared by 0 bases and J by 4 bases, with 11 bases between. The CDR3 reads CASSVEGEQYNEQFF. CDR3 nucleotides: TGTGCCAGCAGCGTAGAGGGGGAACAGTACAATGAGCAGTTCTTC.

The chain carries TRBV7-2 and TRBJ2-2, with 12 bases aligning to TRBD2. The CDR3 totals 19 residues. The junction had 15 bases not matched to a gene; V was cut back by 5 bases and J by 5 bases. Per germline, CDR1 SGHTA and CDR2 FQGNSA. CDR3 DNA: TGTGCCAGCAGCCCCTTCTTTCCGGGACTAGCGGGTCAGACCGGGGAGCTGTTTTTT. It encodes CASSPFFPGLAGQTGELFF.